This paragraph covers one TCR beta chain sequence. The antigen is not known. The sample comes from a study of T cell repertoires in cytomegalovirus infection. For the study at large: Recently identified HLA-C-restricted and well-studied HLA-B-restricted CMV epitopes were used. It was the public TCR beta signatures that indicated both CMV infection and matching HLA type.

Findings and limits, study-wide: Dominating the ex vivo response were TCR beta clonotypes that were CMV-specific and HLA-C-restricted.

TCRdb analysed the reads with MiXCR anew, one entry per CDR3 protein. The sample has about a million distinct CDR3 sequences, around 29% seen once. With 5 bases clipped from V and 7 bases from J, the junction kept 7 bases outside the gene matches. The CDR3 length is 15 residues. From germline, CDR1 is SEHNR and CDR2 FQNEAQ (reference sequence). This clonotype was obtained from a human donor in good health (CMV status not recorded). Some clones in this sample may be carry-over from other donors' samples. This specimen was cultured CD8+ T cells from PBMCs, taken from culture after CMV antigen stimulation. This sequence joins TRBV7-9 and TRBJ1-6; 8 nucleotides align to TRBD1. In nucleotides, the CDR3 is TGTGCCAGCAGCGTGGACAGGGCAGGCAATTCACCCCTCCACTTT. Protein product: CASSVDRAGNSPLHF.